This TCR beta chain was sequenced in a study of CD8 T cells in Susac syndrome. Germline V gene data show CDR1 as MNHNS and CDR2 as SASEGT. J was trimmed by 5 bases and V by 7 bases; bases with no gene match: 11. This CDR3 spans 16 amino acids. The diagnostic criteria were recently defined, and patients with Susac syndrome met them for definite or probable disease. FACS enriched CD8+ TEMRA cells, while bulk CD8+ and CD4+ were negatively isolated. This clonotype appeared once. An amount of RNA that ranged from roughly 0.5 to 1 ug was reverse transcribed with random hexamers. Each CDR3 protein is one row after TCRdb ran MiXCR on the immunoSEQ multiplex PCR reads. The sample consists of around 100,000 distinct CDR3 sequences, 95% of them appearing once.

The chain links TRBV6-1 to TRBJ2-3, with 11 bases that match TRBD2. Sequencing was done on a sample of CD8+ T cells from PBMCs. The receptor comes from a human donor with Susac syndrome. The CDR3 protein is CASTQTPLAGEDTQYF. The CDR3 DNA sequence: TGTGCCAGCACTCAAACCCCACTAGCGGGAGAAGATACGCAGTATTTT.